A selection of T cell receptor beta chains follows, all from one sample in a study of blood T cells in healthy people across ages. TCRdb reanalysed the 5' RACE reads using MiXCR and keeps one entry per CDR3 protein. This table has about 1.1 million distinct CDR3 sequences, more than 30% appearing once. The sequenced sample was blood. Receptors originate from a man aged 18 to 30 in good health. CDR3s include the opening cysteine and the closing phenylalanine or tryptophan. The D gene is left open where the match is weak. Size values are once, few and many counts, or a class for expanded clones, and some rows have none.

V gene	D gene	J gene	clone size	CDR3 DNA	CDR3 protein
TRBV4-2	-	TRBJ1-2	-	TGTGCCAGCAGCCCGGGACAACCGGATCTCTATGACTACACCTTC	CASSPGQPDLYDYTF
TRBV5-1	-	TRBJ2-3	-	TGCGCCAGCAGCAACGGGTCAGCAAGCACAGATACGCAGTATTTT	CASSNGSASTDTQYF
TRBV27	-	TRBJ2-1	-	-	CASSFGPGQFYNEQFF
TRBV9	-	TRBJ2-1	few	TGTGCCAGCAGCGTAGGGACCCGGGACTACAATGAGCAGTTCTTC	CASSVGTRDYNEQFF
TRBV5-4	-	TRBJ1-5	-	TGTGCCAGCAGCCCGGACGTAGGTAGCAATCAGCCCCAGCATTTT	CASSPDVGSNQPQHF
TRBV9	-	TRBJ2-3	few	TGTGCCAGCAGCGTAGCAGCATCAGATACGCAGTATTTT	CASSVAASDTQYF
TRBV2	TRBD1	TRBJ2-3	-	TGTGCCAGCCGGGACAGCCCAGATACGCAGTATTTT	CASRDSPDTQYF
TRBV7-2	-	TRBJ2-1	-	TGTGCCAGCAGCGAGATTAACAATGAGCAGTTCTTC	CASSEINNEQFF
TRBV27	TRBD1	TRBJ2-3	few	TGTGCCAGCAGTTTCAGGGGGCGAGCGAGTGATACGCAGTATTTT	CASSFRGRASDTQYF
TRBV12-3/TRBV12-4	-	TRBJ2-2	few	TGCGCCAGCACCCTGACCGGGGAGCTGTTTTTT	CASTLTGELFF
TRBV28	-	TRBJ1-1	-	TGTGCCAGCAGTTTTAACAGGAGATTGAACACTGAAGCTTTCTTT	CASSFNRRLNTEAFF
TRBV20-1	-	TRBJ2-4	-	TGCAGTGCTAGTAGTCCGGTCGGCAATGAGCAGTACTTC	CSASSPVGNEQYF
TRBV12-3/TRBV12-4	-	TRBJ2-7	-	TGTGCCAGCATCGGCGGCAGGGATAATGAGCAGTACTTC	CASIGGRDNEQYF
TRBV13	-	TRBJ1-1	few	TGTGCCAGCAGCTCTACCACTCTAATACAGGGCCCGAACACTGAAGCTTTCTTT	CASSSTTLIQGPNTEAFF
TRBV6-2/TRBV6-3	TRBD1	TRBJ1-2	-	TGTGCCAGCAGTAGCCCAAGGACAGGGACTGCCTATGGCTACACCTTC	CASSSPRTGTAYGYTF
TRBV4-3	-	TRBJ1-1	few	TGCGCCAGCAGCCCACGACCGGGACGGGACACTGAAGCTTTCTTT	CASSPRPGRDTEAFF
TRBV7-9	-	TRBJ2-3	few	TGTGCCAGCAATCAAGGGGATACGCAGTATTTT	CASNQGDTQYF
TRBV6-2/TRBV6-3	-	TRBJ2-3	-	TGTGCCAGCAGTGACTCCCTCTTTACAGATACGCAGTATTTT	CASSDSLFTDTQYF
TRBV9	-	TRBJ2-3	-	TGTGCCAGCAGCGTAGCTCCGCGGCCAAAGGGGGATACGCAGTATTTT	CASSVAPRPKGDTQYF
TRBV20-1	TRBD1	TRBJ2-5	-	TGCAGTGCCTCAAGTCCCGGGACAGGGGTAAATGAGCAGTACTTC	CSASSPGTGVNEQYF
TRBV2	-	TRBJ1-1	many	TGTGCCAGCAGTGAATCAGGGCGGAACACTGAAGCTTTCTTT	CASSESGRNTEAFF
TRBV6-2/TRBV6-3	-	TRBJ2-6	-	TGTGCCAGCAGTTACCCGGGGAAGGTTGGGGCCAACGTCCTGACTTTC	CASSYPGKVGANVLTF
TRBV27	TRBD1	TRBJ2-3	few	TGTGCCAGCAGTTTACCGGACAGGGTGGACACAGATACGCAGTATTTT	CASSLPDRVDTDTQYF
TRBV12-3/TRBV12-4	TRBD1	TRBJ1-5	few	TGTGCCAGCAGCCCCACAGGGGGACGTAGCAATCAGCCCCAGCATTTT	CASSPTGGRSNQPQHF
TRBV11-2	-	TRBJ1-5	few	TGTGCCAGCAGCTTAACGCTGTTGGGCAATCAGCCCCAGCATTTT	CASSLTLLGNQPQHF
TRBV6-5	TRBD2	TRBJ2-1	-	TGTGCCAGCAGTTACAGGACTAGCGGGGGGGAGGTCTATGAGCAGTTCTTC	CASSYRTSGGEVYEQFF
TRBV4-3	-	TRBJ2-2	-	TGCGCCAGCAGCCAAGAGTCAGTGGGCGGGGAGCTGTTTTTT	CASSQESVGGELFF
TRBV4-3	-	TRBJ2-3	few	TGCGCCAGCAGTAGGGGAAGACAGACAACAGATACGCAGTATTTT	CASSRGRQTTDTQYF
TRBV7-9	-	TRBJ2-2	-	TGTGCCAGCAGCTTAGTTGCAGCCAACACCGGGGAGCTGTTTTTT	CASSLVAANTGELFF
TRBV9	-	TRBJ1-1	-	TGTGCCAGCAGTCCAGGTGGGGGTGTAGTGAACACTGAAGCTTTCTTT	CASSPGGGVVNTEAFF
TRBV20-1	TRBD1	TRBJ2-7	few	TGCAGTGCTTACCGGGACAGGGCCATCTACGAGCAGTACTTC	CSAYRDRAIYEQYF
TRBV20-1	TRBD2	TRBJ2-1	few	TGCAGTGCTAGAGGAGGGACTACATCCATGATAACCTACAATGAGCAGTTCTTC	CSARGGTTSMITYNEQFF
TRBV29-1	-	TRBJ1-4	few	TGCAGCGTTGATGGTGGGGCGGTAGGAAAACTGTTTTTT	CSVDGGAVGKLFF
TRBV6-5	-	TRBJ1-5	few	TGTGCCAGCAGTTACGGAGGAGCTAGCAATCAGCCCCAGCATTTT	CASSYGGASNQPQHF
TRBV6-6	-	TRBJ1-2	-	TGTGCCAGCAGCGCCGATGGGATGGGCTATGGCTACACCTTC	CASSADGMGYGYTF
TRBV6-1	-	TRBJ1-5	-	TGTGCCAGCAGTGAATACACAGGGAGGTCGGATCAGCCCCAGCATTTT	CASSEYTGRSDQPQHF
TRBV9	-	TRBJ2-3	-	TGTGCCAGCAGCCCCGGCTGGGCCCTCACAGATACGCAGTATTTT	CASSPGWALTDTQYF
TRBV5-8	-	TRBJ2-3	few	TGTGCCAGCAGCTCTCTCAGTATGATCGTCGCAGATACGCAGTATTTT	CASSSLSMIVADTQYF
TRBV12-3/TRBV12-4	-	TRBJ1-2	few	TGTGCCAGCAGTCGCCCTCCGCTCTATGGCTACACCTTC	CASSRPPLYGYTF
TRBV20-1	TRBD1	TRBJ1-5	-	TGCAGTGCTAGCACTATACTGAGGGCAGGGGGATCGGTTGATCAGCCCCAGCATTTT	CSASTILRAGGSVDQPQHF
TRBV11-2	-	TRBJ1-1	-	TGTGCCAGCAGCTTAGGGGGGGTTCCGAACACCGAAGCTTTCTTT	CASSLGGVPNTEAFF